This TCR beta chain came from a study of blood T cell repertoires in COVID-19. Study background: COVID-19 samples, acute and convalescent, were from the United States, Italy and Spain. T cells, B-cell-depleted T cells, or PBMCs provided the cDNA or gDNA that served as material.

Trimming took off 5 bases at V and 1 base at J, with 14 bases between the two ends. The CDR3 is 15 residues long. Looked up from germline, CDR1 is SGHTA and CDR2 is FQGNSA. Original data processing: Amplification with reference gene primers provided the estimates of nucleated cell counts. TCRdb's copy holds only in-frame clones and misses some; the assay was immunoSEQ multiplex PCR. V and J calls and clone size are given by that table; D and trimming were obtained from the DNA. The sample yields some 17,000 clones, approximately 80% seen once. The source is a woman aged 70-85 years with active COVID-19. This chain joins TRBV7-2 and TRBJ1-1; the D gene is possibly TRBD1 (6 bases). Sample: peripheral blood. CDR3 bases: TGTGCCAGCAGCCCGGACAGCTTCGGGAACACTGAAGCTTTCTTT. This encodes CASSPDSFGNTEAFF.